Sequencing of this TCR beta chain was carried out in a study of T cell repertoires in cytomegalovirus infection. Background on the study: Indicated by public TCR beta signatures were CMV infection and matching HLA type. Points from the study as a whole: The study identified carriers of CMV plus the relevant HLA from cumulative public TCR beta family frequency. The ex vivo response showed dominance by HLA-C-restricted CMV-specific TCR beta clonotypes.

TCRdb called the reads again in MiXCR, with one record for every CDR3 protein. The table lists hundreds of thousands of distinct CDR3 sequences, 9.6% of them singletons. CDR1 is SGHAT and CDR2 is FQNNGV in the germline V gene. V was pared by 0 bases and J by 6 bases, with 11 bases between. The CDR3 has 14 residues. Concerning this clonotype itself: What it recognizes is unknown.

The sample taken for sequencing was PBMCs. The chain joins TRBV11-2 to TRBJ1-1, with D perhaps matching TRBD1 (6 bases). The source of this sequence is a human donor in good health (CMV status not recorded). Some clones in this sample may be carry-over from other donors' samples. CDR3 bases: TGTGCCAGCAGCTTAGAAGGGGGGCGCGCTGAAGCTTTCTTT. Its translation is CASSLEGGRAEAFF.